A selection of T cell receptor beta chains follows, all from one sample in a study of blood T cell repertoires in COVID-19. Profiled with immunoSEQ multiplex PCR; TCRdb holds only in-frame clones, not every one. The data show hundreds of thousands of clones, 70% to 90% seen once. Sample: peripheral blood. Receptors were obtained from a woman aged 45-65 years who had recovered from COVID-19. Both conserved end residues are part of each CDR3. The order of the fields is V gene, D gene, clone size, J gene, CDR3 protein, CDR3 DNA. The D gene is left open where the match is weak. Clone size, where shown, is once, few, many, or a class for clones that have expanded.

TRBV30	NA	NA	TRBJ1-1	CARIEADTEAFF	TGTGCCCGGATCGAGGCGGACACTGAAGCTTTCTTT
TRBV10-3	TRBD1	once	TRBJ2-1	CAIRGDRGRNEQFF	TGTGCCATCAGGGGGGACAGGGGGCGGAATGAGCAGTTCTTC
TRBV29-1	TRBD2	NA	TRBJ2-2	CSVGTSGSTGELFF	TGCAGCGTGGGGACTAGCGGGAGCACCGGGGAGCTGTTTTTT
TRBV19	NA	NA	TRBJ1-5	CASSIDRGSQPQHF	TGTGCCAGTAGTATAGACAGGGGATCCCAGCCCCAGCATTTT
TRBV30	TRBD1	NA	TRBJ2-7	CAWTGQGYEQYF	TGTGCCTGGACCGGACAGGGCTACGAGCAGTACTTC
TRBV27	TRBD1	once	TRBJ2-7	CASSLMGGTGRGSYEQYF	TGTGCCAGCAGTTTAATGGGTGGGACAGGCAGAGGCTCCTACGAGCAGTACTTC
TRBV2	NA	NA	TRBJ2-1	CASSESEGQFF	TGTGCCAGCAGTGAATCGGAGGGCCAGTTCTTC
TRBV24-1	NA	NA	TRBJ1-5	CATSDAGAFNQPQHF	TGTGCCACCAGTGACGCCGGAGCTTTCAATCAGCCCCAGCATTTT
TRBV4-3	NA	NA	TRBJ1-5	CASSQDLSSPQHF	TGCGCCAGCAGCCAAGATCTGAGCTCGCCCCAGCATTTT
TRBV28	TRBD1	NA	TRBJ1-4	CASSHRQTRTGGQVGKLFF	TGTGCCAGCAGTCACCGCCAAACCCGGACAGGGGGGCAGGTCGGAAAACTGTTTTTT
TRBV6-1	NA	NA	TRBJ2-7	CASRAPGGGLYEQYF	TGTGCCAGCAGAGCCCCCGGGGGTGGCTTGTACGAGCAGTACTTC
TRBV19	NA	NA	TRBJ2-2	CASSIGVGELFF	TGTGCCAGTAGTATCGGTGTGGGGGAGCTGTTTTTT
TRBV18	TRBD1	NA	TRBJ1-6	CASSPPGQTRNSPLHF	TGTGCCAGCTCACCACCGGGACAGACGAGAAATTCACCCCTCCACTTT
TRBV14	NA	once	TRBJ2-1	CASSQTIPSYNEQFF	TGTGCCAGCAGCCAAACTATTCCCTCCTACAATGAGCAGTTCTTC
TRBV29-1	TRBD1	NA	TRBJ1-2	CSAGTGEGYGYTF	TGCAGCGCAGGGACAGGGGAAGGGTATGGCTACACCTTC
TRBV7-9	NA	NA	TRBJ1-4	CASSLQGLGEKLFF	TGTGCCAGCAGCTTACAGGGGCTGGGTGAAAAACTGTTTTTT
TRBV28	NA	NA	TRBJ2-1	CASSSPLEGASSYNEQFF	TGTGCCAGCAGTTCCCCTTTGGAGGGGGCGAGCTCCTACAATGAGCAGTTCTTC
TRBV19	NA	NA	TRBJ2-1	CASSNSNRGYYNEQFF	TGTGCCAGTAGTAACTCTAACCGGGGATACTACAATGAGCAGTTCTTC
TRBV7-2	NA	few	TRBJ2-3	CASSLMGLTKDTQYF	TGTGCCAGCAGCCTAATGGGACTCACTAAAGATACGCAGTATTTT
TRBV7-2	TRBD1	NA	TRBJ2-2	CASSQPGQGALTGELFF	TGTGCCAGCAGCCAACCCGGACAGGGGGCGTTGACCGGGGAGCTGTTTTTT
TRBV7-9	NA	few	TRBJ1-1	CASSFTGPEAFF	TGTGCCAGCAGCTTTACAGGGCCTGAAGCTTTCTTT
TRBV11-3	NA	few	TRBJ1-1	CASGRGGTEAFF	TGTGCCAGCGGCCGGGGGGGCACTGAAGCTTTCTTT
TRBV7-8	NA	NA	TRBJ2-7	CASTGDYEQYF	TGTGCCAGTACAGGAGACTACGAGCAGTACTTC
TRBV24-1	NA	NA	TRBJ2-7	CATSHHSVPYEQYF	TGTGCCACCAGTCATCATAGCGTGCCCTACGAGCAGTACTTC
TRBV12-2	NA	once	TRBJ1-6	CASRLVLELGSGIPYNSPLHF	TGTGCAAGTCGCTTAGTTTTGGAGTTGGGATCAGGGATCCCCTATAATTCACCCCTCCACTTT
TRBV2	TRBD1	NA	TRBJ1-2	CASSETGTGYGYTF	TGTGCCAGCAGTGAAACCGGGACAGGCTATGGCTACACCTTC
TRBV5-1	TRBD1	NA	TRBJ2-6	CASSPRRGQGVAGANVLTF	TGCGCCAGCAGCCCCCGAAGGGGACAGGGCGTTGCTGGGGCCAACGTCCTGACTTTC
TRBV5-1	TRBD2	NA	TRBJ2-3	CASSLGLAGGTEDTQYF	TGCGCCAGCAGCCTGGGTCTGGCGGGGGGGACCGAAGATACGCAGTATTTT